Listed below are T cell receptor beta chains from one sample, sequenced in a study of T cells expressing NK-cell markers. TCRdb reanalyzed the 5' RACE reads and collapses them to one entry per CDR3 protein, without DNA. The table lists 350,000 to 450,000 distinct CDR3 sequences, with roughly 5.4% in the top ten. Sample: blood T cells: a sorted CD56 or NKG2C T cell subset, CD4+ or CD8+ T cells, or bulk PBMC T cells (not recorded which). The origin of the receptors is a man aged 18 to 69 in good health. Each CDR3 is given with its conserved first and last residue.

>TRBV6-5|16|TRBJ1-6
CASSSVDSGGWSPLHF
>TRBV7-7|13|TRBJ2-1
CASSRDRYGEQFF
>TRBV10-3|14|TRBJ1-6
CAISEFQGRSPLHF
>TRBV7-9|14|TRBJ2-3
CASSLTGAQNTQYF
>TRBV6-5|18|TRBJ2-3
CASSSGLAYYASTDTQYF
>TRBV12-3/TRBV12-4|14|TRBJ2-1
CASTKLGGRYEQFF
>TRBV19|14|TRBJ2-7
CASSKELSAYEQYF
>TRBV7-2|13|TRBJ2-7
CASSLWVGYEQYF
>TRBV27|14|TRBJ2-1
CASSLVPSGDEQFF
>TRBV6-1|13|TRBJ2-2
CASQTGYTGELFF
>TRBV4-2|16|TRBJ1-3
CASSRDRPYSGNTIYF
>TRBV18|16|TRBJ2-3
CASSPTRGGAEDTQYF
>TRBV18|16|TRBJ1-2
CASSSDQVAGFYGYTF
>TRBV11-2|15|TRBJ2-3
CASSSTGAVTDTQYF
>TRBV20-1|13|TRBJ2-1
CSARGLGVGEQFF
>TRBV19|13|TRBJ2-7
CASCSGIGDEQYF
>TRBV11-2|15|TRBJ2-2
CASSSSTGRTGELFF
>TRBV18|13|TRBJ1-1
CASSLVADTEAFF
>TRBV19|16|TRBJ2-5
CASSIANLRGQETQYF
>TRBV18|15|TRBJ2-7
CASSSARVGEGEQYF
>TRBV15|14|TRBJ1-1
CATSRDGVLTEAFF
>TRBV28|20|TRBJ2-1
CASSPGLALIPWVAYNEQFF
>TRBV9|14|TRBJ2-5
CASSYLDRDGTQYF
>TRBV6-1|15|TRBJ2-2
CASTAGVLVTGELFF
>TRBV7-2|12|TRBJ2-5
CASSFHRETQYF
>TRBV6-5|15|TRBJ2-7
CASSYSKNYGYEQYF
>TRBV6-1|14|TRBJ1-2
CASSPYTNYYGYTF
>TRBV7-9|14|TRBJ1-5
CASRPTGSDQPQHF
>TRBV24-1|14|TRBJ2-7
CATSDPGQGWEQYF
>TRBV25-1|18|TRBJ2-3
CASSRGTSGGRGTDTQYF
>TRBV4-1|15|TRBJ1-5
CASSRGDYSNQPQHF
>TRBV11-1|18|TRBJ2-1
CASSLVPLTEVSYNEQFF
>TRBV12-5|17|TRBJ1-1
CASGLDITGGWYTEAFF
>TRBV6-1|15|TRBJ2-7
CASSETSGGAREQYF
>TRBV19|15|TRBJ2-7
CASSIDREGIYEQYF
>TRBV20-1|14|TRBJ2-7
CSALGLAGTYEQYF
>TRBV6-2/TRBV6-3|15|TRBJ2-1
CASSQVKGSYNEQFF
>TRBV24-1|13|TRBJ2-3
CATSAQPEDTQYF
>TRBV6-1|18|TRBJ2-5
CASRKLAGGRGYQETQYF
>TRBV14|17|TRBJ2-2
CASSPDRGSVFPGELFF
>TRBV20-1|12|TRBJ2-7
CSARRQTNEQYF
>TRBV27|15|TRBJ2-5
CASSLRSAAGETQYF
>TRBV2|14|TRBJ2-3
CASSEGRPGSTQYF
>TRBV5-6|15|TRBJ1-1
CASSWGGLRNTEAFF
>TRBV21-1|15|TRBJ1-5
CASSTRWGGDQPQHF
>TRBV5-5|13|TRBJ1-4
CASSLREWEKLFF
>TRBV7-2|16|TRBJ2-5
CASSPGLAGKYETQYF
>TRBV6-1|15|TRBJ2-1
CASRPGTGGPYEQFF
>TRBV7-2|13|TRBJ1-1
CASSYGRGLEAFF
>TRBV10-3|12|TRBJ2-5
CAISAVGQTQYF
>TRBV29-1|14|TRBJ1-1
CSVVPPARGTEAFF
>TRBV4-1|15|TRBJ2-2
CASSLGATSPGELFF
>TRBV5-1|14|TRBJ2-7
CASSPTRLDYEQYF
>TRBV5-1|18|TRBJ2-5
CASSLGPTSGGTPETQYF
>TRBV25-1|17|TRBJ1-5
CASSDSGAFRYNQPQHF
>TRBV7-7|14|TRBJ2-1
CASSNGAGPNEQFF